Here is one T cell receptor beta chain with its context. The sample comes from a study of blood T cell repertoires in COVID-19. Whole-study context: Samples representing acute and convalescent COVID-19 were sourced from the United States, Italy and Spain. From T cells, B-cell-depleted T cells, or PBMCs came the material, which was cDNA or gDNA.

This CDR3 has 14 amino acids. Trimming cost V 2 bases and J 6 bases; bases outside gene matches: 6. Germline values: CDR1 SGHTA, CDR2 FQGNSA. As handled by the study authors: By means of reference gene primer amplification, nucleated cell counts were estimated. Sequenced by immunoSEQ multiplex PCR; TCRdb stores in-frame clones only, minus some. V and J calls and clone size are those listed in that table; D and trimming were worked out from the DNA. Here the sample spans around 130,000 clones, 80% to 90% being singletons. The sequenced sample consisted of peripheral blood. The TCR originated in a man aged 65-85 years with active or convalescent COVID-19. This chain joins TRBV7-2 and TRBJ1-1; 7 bases are shared with TRBD1. Here the CDR3 reads CASSLTARGAEAFF. The DNA of the CDR3 is TGTGCCAGCAGCTTAACAGCCAGGGGGGCTGAAGCTTTCTTT. Based on the CDR3 plus reference TRBV7-2 and TRBJ1-1, the full variable domain is GAGVSQSPSNKVTEKGKDVELRCDPISGHTALYWYRQSLGQGLEFLIYFQGNSAPDKSGLPSDRFSAERTGGSVSTLTIQRTQQEDSAVYLCASSLTARGAEAFFGQGTRLTVV.